The 32 T cell receptor beta chains below all came from one sample that was sequenced in a study of blood T cells in healthy people across ages. PCR was performed a second time for 7 to 11 cycles using a sample-barcoded 5' primer and a J-beta primer mix. One entry per CDR3 protein, called by TCRdb with MiXCR from the 5' RACE reads. The profile shows about 1.5 million distinct CDR3 sequences, under 55% of them singletons. The sample taken for sequencing was blood. All receptors come from a woman aged 18-29 years in good health.

The V gene is TRBV6-5, the J gene TRBJ1-1; D might be TRBD1 (6 bases). Trimming stripped 2 bases from V and 7 bases from J, with 14 bases between. CDR3 length: 14 amino acids. Per germline, CDR1 MNHEY and CDR2 SVGAGI. The CDR3 nucleotides read TGTGCCAGCAGTTACAGGGGGGGGCGCGGTGAAGCTTTCTTT. Protein sequence: CASSYRGGRGEAFF.

The chain is built from TRBV13 and TRBJ1-2; maybe TRBD1 (6 bases). There are 16 residues in the CDR3. The V gene lost 5 bases and the J gene lost 0 bases, with 16 bases spanning the gap. The germline V gene encodes CDR1 PRHDT and CDR2 FYEKMQ (reference sequence). The CDR3 region is CASSRGAQGTNYGYTF. Here the CDR3 DNA reads TGTGCCAGCAGCCGAGGGGCCCAGGGGACTAACTATGGCTACACCTTC. The complete variable domain, with remaining parts taken from reference TRBV13 and TRBJ1-2, reads AAGVIQSPRHLIKEKRETATLKCYPIPRHDTVYWYQQGPGQDPQFLISFYEKMQSDKGSIPDRFSAQQFSDYHSELNMSSLELGDSALYFCASSRGAQGTNYGYTFGSGTRLTVV.

The gene calls are TRBV4-3 and TRBJ2-7; D ambiguous. Trimming took 4 bases from V and 3 from J, leaving 13 bases between them. The CDR3 has 14 residues. Germline V gene lookup returns CDR1 LGHNA and CDR2 YSLEER. The CDR3 protein is CASSPVGSRYEQYF. The DNA for the CDR3 is TGCGCCAGCAGCCCTGTGGGTAGCCGCTACGAGCAGTACTTC.

Of note for this clonotype: Just one base apart from a much larger clone, this may be a read error. The chain employs TRBV11-2 and TRBJ2-7, with unresolved D. The CDR3 has 14 amino acids. Trimming took 4 bases from V and 2 from J, leaving 12 bases between them. Germline CDR1 SGHAT, CDR2 FQNNGV. The CDR3 reads CASSSAKGPYEQYF. As DNA, the CDR3 is TGTGCCAGCAGCTCAGCAAAGGGCCCCTACGAGCAGTACTTC.

The V and J genes are TRBV29-1 and TRBJ2-4; D may be TRBD2 (6 bases). V was shortened by 4 bases and J by 13 bases, with 26 bases between the two germline ends. There are 15 residues in the CDR3. Germline-derived CDR1 and CDR2 are SQVTM and ANQGSEA. The CDR3 nucleotides are TGCAGCGTTGCCCCTGCCGGGACTGGCTCTCGGGAGCAGTACTTC. It is translated as CSVAPAGTGSREQYF.

The chain carries TRBV6-5 and TRBJ1-1, with 7 positions matching TRBD1. Germline CDR1 and CDR2: MNHEY and SVGAGI. The J segment lost 0 bases and the V segment lost 0 bases, leaving 1 base of the junction unmatched. This CDR3 has 15 residues. CDR3 amino acids: CASSYSRGMNTEAFF. In DNA, the CDR3 is TGTGCCAGCAGTTACTCCAGGGGGATGAACACTGAAGCTTTCTTT.

The chain employs TRBV6-2 or TRBV6-3 and TRBJ2-7; a weak D match, TRBD2 (5 bases). V was shortened by 6 bases and J by 1 base, with 19 bases between the two germline ends. This CDR3 has 16 amino acids. Per the germline V gene, CDR1 is MNHEY and CDR2 is SVGEGT. The CDR3 DNA is TGTGCCAGCAGCCCTCGGGTTGGCGGGCCATCCTACGAGCAGTACTTC. Translating it yields CASSPRVGGPSYEQYF.

The chain links TRBV10-3 to TRBJ1-2; D gene ambiguous. Germline V lookup: CDR1 ENHRY, CDR2 SYGVKD. This CDR3 contains 18 residues. Trimming shortened V by 0 bases and J by 8 bases, and 25 bases separated the two germline ends. This CDR3 reads CAISESLGNPANFVGYTF. The CDR3 coding sequence is TGTGCCATCAGTGAGTCGCTTGGGAACCCGGCCAATTTCGTGGGCTACACCTTC.

The chain links TRBV14 to TRBJ2-3; 13 bases align to TRBD2. CDR3 length: 19 residues. CDR1 SGHDN and CDR2 FVKESK come from the germline V gene. The J segment lost 5 bases and the V segment lost 1 base, leaving 12 bases of the junction unmatched. This CDR3 is CASSQGGLAGVLRGDTQYF. CDR3 nucleotides: TGTGCCAGCAGCCAAGGAGGACTAGCGGGAGTCCTTCGGGGAGATACGCAGTATTTT.

The chain recombines TRBV7-8 with TRBJ2-7, with no clear D. The CDR3 totals 15 residues. Germline CDR1 is SGHVS and CDR2 is FQNEAQ. Trimming left V 1 base short and J 4 bases short, with 14 bases between. CDR3 protein: CASSLDLAQSYEQYF. The DNA of the CDR3 is TGTGCCAGCAGCTTAGACCTCGCACAATCTTACGAGCAGTACTTC.

As to this clonotype: Possible read error: a much larger clone is one base away. This chain joins TRBV4-3 and TRBJ2-1; a weak D match, TRBD2 (5 bases). This CDR3 region has 16 residues. The germline V and J ends were trimmed by 3 bases and 3 bases, with 15 bases remaining between them. Germline assignment: CDR1 LGHNA and CDR2 YSLEER. CDR3 sequence reads: CASSHGAGMVYNEQFF. The CDR3 region has the DNA TGCGCCAGCAGCCATGGAGCCGGGATGGTCTACAATGAGCAGTTCTTC.

V is TRBV20-1 and J is TRBJ2-5; D uncertain. Germline CDR1 is DFQATT and CDR2 is SNEGSKA (reference sequence). Trimming shortened V by 1 base and J by 9 bases, and 6 bases separated the two germline ends. CDR3 size: 10 residues. CDR3 DNA: TGCAGTGCTAGAGTCCCACCCCAGTACTTC. It codes for CSARVPPQYF.

V gene TRBV2 combines with J gene TRBJ1-1; no clear D. V lost 1 base, J lost 11 bases, and 8 bases lay in between. CDR1 and CDR2 from the germline V gene are SNHLY and FYNNEI. The CDR3 sequence is 11 residues long. The CDR3 here is CASSEGARAFF. CDR3 bases: TGTGCCAGCAGTGAAGGGGCCAGGGCTTTCTTT. The full variable domain, completed using reference TRBV2 and TRBJ1-1, is EPEVTQTPSHQVTQMGQEVILRCVPISNHLYFYWYRQILGQKVEFLVSFYNNEISEKSEIFDDQFSVERPDGSNFTLKIRSTKLEDSAMYFCASSEGARAFFGQGTRLTVV.

The CDR3 region has the DNA TGTGCCACCAGTAATGGCGCGGCGAGACAGACCCAGTACTTC. Encoded protein: CATSNGAARQTQYF. This sequence joins TRBV24-1 and TRBJ2-5, with D uncertain. Germline CDR1 and CDR2: KGHDR and SFDVKD. V gave up 6 bases and J gave up 6 bases, with 16 bases separating them. The CDR3 covers 14 residues.

A word on this clonotype: The junction shows a germline mismatch at one end, possibly a read error. The genes are TRBV29-1 and TRBJ2-5, with 7 positions matching TRBD1. Germline CDR1 SQVTM, CDR2 ANQGSEA. CDR3 length equals 13 residues. The CDR3 DNA is TGCAGCGTAGGAGACAGGGACGACGAGACACAGTACTTC. It codes for CSVGDRDDETQYF.

This chain connects TRBV5-1 to TRBJ1-1; D remains ambiguous. The CDR3 has 16 amino acids. Trimming stripped 0 bases from V and 2 bases from J, with 14 bases between. The germline gives CDR1 SGHRS, CDR2 YFSETQ. CDR3 nucleotides: TGCGCCAGCAGCTTGGTGCCAGGACTTAGAAACACTGAAGCTTTCTTT. Its protein product is CASSLVPGLRNTEAFF.

V gene TRBV25-1 combines with J gene TRBJ1-1; no reliable D call. Trimming left V 3 bases short and J 4 bases short, with 6 bases between. The V gene's germline CDR1 is MGHDK and CDR2 SYGVNS. CDR3 size: 12 residues. In DNA form, the CDR3 reads TGTGCCAGCAGTGAGTTCGGCACTGAAGCTTTCTTT. It is translated as CASSEFGTEAFF.

This clonotype came up a few times. This chain uses TRBV4-2 with TRBJ2-5; D tentatively fits TRBD1 or TRBD2 (5 bases each). Germline V gene lookup returns CDR1 LGHNA and CDR2 YNFKEQ. The ends were cut back, 2 bases at V and 7 bases at J, with 14 bases in the middle. This CDR3 comprises 14 residues. The chain's CDR3 is CASSQLALGGTQYF. Here the CDR3 DNA reads TGTGCCAGCAGCCAACTAGCCCTTGGGGGGACCCAGTACTTC.

As DNA, the CDR3 is TGTGCCAGCAGTTTCGGCGCATACAGAGCTGGGGCCAACGTCCTGACTTTC. Protein: CASSFGAYRAGANVLTF. This chain links TRBV12-3 or TRBV12-4 with TRBJ2-6; D unresolved. Deletions cut 3 bases from V and 2 bases from J, with 14 bases between. The CDR3 has 17 residues.

Many counts were recorded for this clonotype. The J gene is TRBJ2-3, the V gene TRBV10-3; possible D gene TRBD1, 5 bases. This CDR3 is 14 amino acids long. Per germline, CDR1 ENHRY and CDR2 SYGVKD. The V gene lost 6 bases and the J gene lost 4 bases, with 14 bases spanning the gap. The CDR3 loop reads CAIRNRKDSDTQYF. The DNA for the CDR3 is TGTGCCATCAGGAACAGGAAAGATTCAGATACGCAGTATTTT.

Only a few counts were recorded for this clonotype. This chain links TRBV9 with TRBJ2-3; TRBD2 is a possible D gene (5 bases). CDR1 is SGDLS, CDR2 YYNGEE, per germline. V gave up 4 bases and J gave up 3 bases, with 12 bases separating them. CDR3 length equals 14 residues. CDR3 region: CASSPPRRTDTQYF. The CDR3 DNA follows: TGTGCCAGCAGCCCTCCTCGGAGGACAGATACGCAGTATTTT.

The rearrangement links TRBV5-1 to TRBJ1-1; 8 nucleotides align to TRBD1. This CDR3 comprises 15 residues. Germline V gene lookup returns CDR1 SGHRS and CDR2 YFSETQ. V lost 8 bases, J lost 2 bases, and 11 bases stayed unmatched. The CDR3 is CASRKGQGYNTEAFF. The CDR3 DNA follows: TGCGCCAGTAGAAAAGGACAGGGCTATAACACTGAAGCTTTCTTT. Filled out from reference TRBV5-1 and TRBJ1-1, the complete variable domain reads KAGVTQTPRYLIKTRGQQVTLSCSPISGHRSVSWYQQTPGQGLQFLFEYFSETQRNKGNFPGRFSGRQFSNSRSEMNVSTLELGDSALYLCASRKGQGYNTEAFFGQGTRLTVV.

In its sample, this clonotype was seen a few times. The gene calls are TRBV29-1 and TRBJ1-1, with TRBD1 identical over 9 bases. Germline assignment: CDR1 SQVTM and CDR2 ANQGSEA. V gave up 7 bases and J gave up 9 bases; unmatched junction bases: 12. The CDR3 consists of 13 residues. The CDR3 nucleotides are TGCAGCGCTGTGTCCGGGACAGGGTATCAAGCTTTCTTT. Its protein product is CSAVSGTGYQAFF.

This clonotype was detected once. The junction does not match germline at one end; this may be a read error. The chain joins TRBV11-2 to TRBJ1-2, with D possibly TRBD1 on 6 matching bases. CDR1 is SGHAT, CDR2 FQNNGV, per germline. The CDR3 covers 14 residues. The CDR3 region has the DNA TGTACCAGCAGCTCCGGGACAACCCAGTATGGCTACACCTTC. This encodes CTSSSGTTQYGYTF.

This clonotype is a singleton in its sample. At one boundary the junction diverges from the germline segment, which might be a read error. The rearrangement joins TRBV6-2 or TRBV6-3 to TRBJ1-5; 8 bases are a match to TRBD1. The length of the CDR3 is 12 residues. Germline CDR1 is MNHEY and CDR2 is SVGEGT. The CDR3 protein is CTSSTGGQPQHF. The CDR3 bases are TGCACCAGCAGTACAGGGGGTCAGCCCCAGCATTTT.

This clonotype was seen a few times. The chain couples TRBV20-1 to TRBJ1-4; 9 bases align to TRBD1. CDR1 DFQATT and CDR2 SNEGSKA come from the germline V gene (reference sequence). This CDR3 is built from 14 residues. V gave up 2 bases and J gave up 8 bases; unmatched junction bases: 6. CDR3 sequence reads: CSARKGQGGEKLFF. The CDR3 DNA sequence: TGCAGTGCTAGAAAGGGACAGGGAGGAGAAAAACTGTTTTTT.

The chain carries TRBV11-2 and TRBJ1-2; tentatively, D is TRBD1 (5 bases). The CDR3 loop spans 16 amino acids. Between the trimmed V and J ends, which lost 1 base and 6 bases, there was a span of 18 bases. CDR1 is SGHAT, CDR2 FQNNGV, per germline. The CDR3 region has the DNA TGTGCCAGCAGCTTAGGGCGGGACGGAAGGGACGATGGCTACACCTTC. Its translation: CASSLGRDGRDDGYTF.

The chain couples TRBV7-2 to TRBJ1-2; D is undetermined. Germline V gene sequence: CDR1 SGHTA, CDR2 FQGNSA. Trimming removed 1 base from V and 6 bases from J, with 9 bases in between. CDR3 length: 13 residues. The chain's CDR3 is CASSLGVPDGYTF. The CDR3 nucleotides are TGTGCCAGCAGCTTAGGGGTACCGGATGGCTACACCTTC.

This clonotype showed up many times. The rearrangement links TRBV29-1 to TRBJ2-1, with TRBD2 matching over 11 bases. Unmatched junction bases numbered 12, after V lost 6 bases and J lost 8 bases. Germline CDR1 and CDR2: SQVTM and ANQGSEA. The CDR3 loop spans 15 amino acids. The chain's CDR3 is CSVRGLAEKGDEQFF. As DNA, the CDR3 is TGCAGCGTGAGGGGACTAGCGGAGAAAGGAGATGAGCAGTTCTTC.

This CDR3 reads CASRQIAQGESLQFF. CDR3 sequence (DNA): TGTGCCAGCCGACAAATCGCCCAGGGGGAGTCTCTGCAGTTCTTC. The chain recombines TRBV27 with TRBJ2-1, with 7 positions matching TRBD1. CDR3 length: 15 residues. V was pared by 8 bases and J by 12 bases, with 19 bases of the junction left unmatched. Germline assignment: CDR1 MNHEY and CDR2 SMNVEV (reference sequence).

This clonotype was recorded a few times. The chain joins TRBV18 to TRBJ1-1, with D uncertain. Trimming took 6 bases from V and 2 from J, leaving 10 bases between them. Germline CDR1 reads KGHSH; CDR2 reads LQKENI. This CDR3 is built from 13 residues. The CDR3 is CASSLDFNTEAFF. The CDR3 DNA follows: TGTGCCAGCTCCCTTGATTTTAACACTGAAGCTTTCTTT.

The genes are TRBV9 and TRBJ2-5, with 13 bases aligning to TRBD2. CDR1 SGDLS and CDR2 YYNGEE come from the germline V gene. V was clipped by 5 bases and J by 11 bases; unmatched bases: 9. The CDR3 has 14 residues. The CDR3 nucleotides are TGTGCCAGCAGGGGGACTAGCGGGGCCCTAGAGCAGTACTTC. Amino acids: CASRGTSGALEQYF.